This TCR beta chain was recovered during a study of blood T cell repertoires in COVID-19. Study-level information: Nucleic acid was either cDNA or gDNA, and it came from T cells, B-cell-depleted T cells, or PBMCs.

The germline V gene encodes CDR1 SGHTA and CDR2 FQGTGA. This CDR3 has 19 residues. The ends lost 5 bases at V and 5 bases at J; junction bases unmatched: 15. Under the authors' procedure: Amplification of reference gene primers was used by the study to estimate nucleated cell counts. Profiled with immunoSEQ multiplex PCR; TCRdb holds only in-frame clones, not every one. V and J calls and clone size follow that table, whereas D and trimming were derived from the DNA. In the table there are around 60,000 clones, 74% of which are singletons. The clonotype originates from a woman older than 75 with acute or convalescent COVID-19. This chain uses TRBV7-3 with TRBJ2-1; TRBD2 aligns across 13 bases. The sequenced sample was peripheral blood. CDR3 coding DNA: TGTGCCAGCAGCCGCCGCGGGACAGGGGGACTAGCGGGGAACAATGAGCAGTTCTTC. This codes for CASSRRGTGGLAGNNEQFF.